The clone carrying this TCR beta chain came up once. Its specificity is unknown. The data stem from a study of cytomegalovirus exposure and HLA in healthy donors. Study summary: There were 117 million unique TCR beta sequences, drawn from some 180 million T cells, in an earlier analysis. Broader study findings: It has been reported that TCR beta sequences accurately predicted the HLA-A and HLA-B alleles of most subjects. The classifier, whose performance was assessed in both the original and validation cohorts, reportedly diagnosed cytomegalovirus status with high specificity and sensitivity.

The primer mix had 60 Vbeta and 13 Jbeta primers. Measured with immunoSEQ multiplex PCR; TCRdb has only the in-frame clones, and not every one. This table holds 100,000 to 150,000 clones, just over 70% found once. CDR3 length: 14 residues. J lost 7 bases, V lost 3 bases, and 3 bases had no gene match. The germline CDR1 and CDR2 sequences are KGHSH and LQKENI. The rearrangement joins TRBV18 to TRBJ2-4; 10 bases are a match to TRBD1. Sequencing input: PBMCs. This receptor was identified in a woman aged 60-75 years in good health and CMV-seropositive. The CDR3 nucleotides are TGTGCCAGCTCACCTTGGGACAGGGGTAACATTCAGTACTTC. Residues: CASSPWDRGNIQYF.